This T cell receptor (beta chain) was recorded in a study of blood T cell repertoires in COVID-19 (dated by TCRdb to the early 2020s). Turning to the overall study: Samples covering the acute and convalescent phases of COVID-19 were provided by collaborators in the United States, Italy and Spain. The material from the prospective study consisted of cDNA or gDNA derived from T cells, B-cell-depleted T cells, or PBMCs. Deeply sampled blood TCRbeta repertoires from subjects exposed to, actively infected with, or recovered from COVID-19 were included in the dataset. The repertoires were released in a freely available public database intended as a resource for research on the immune response to SARS-CoV-2. The samples were drawn from two sources: the first 160 participants of the ongoing ImmuneRACE study, and 1,254 subjects contributed by 6 global collaborators. Sample metadata almost always included a de-identified subject ID, COVID-19 status, age in years and sex. Where available, HLA class I and class II types were obtained from metadata supplied by the sample provider rather than from assay-based typing.

This clone showed up just once. Its antigen target is currently unknown. Base qualities are missing; no much larger clone stands one base away. The CDR3 starts with the cysteine, ends with the phenylalanine, and has 12 residues. Only the CDR3 DNA stays, 36 bases, in frame from base 1. Germline trimming amounts to 10 bases on V and 5 bases on J, with 4 as the count of junction bases outside the gene matches. The full study reports these points: The amount of clinical and demographic metadata varied by source and participant and was provided uncurated.

Participants in the prospective study were enrolled through a virtual design, were aged roughly 18 to 100 years, and lived in 24 United States geographic areas. Cohort assignment in the prospective study relied on participant-reported clinical history from a screening survey and a study questionnaire. Exposed participants had been in contact with someone with a PCR-confirmed or clinician-diagnosed COVID-19 case within 2 weeks of study entry. In the prospective study, whole blood, serum and a nasopharyngeal or oropharyngeal swab were collected from each participant by mobile phlebotomists. Over an approximately two-month period, participants in the prospective study had the option of providing additional blood draws and questionnaires. Before DNA extraction, prospective study blood samples were shipped either frozen or at room temperature. TCRbeta CDR3 regions were amplified from genomic DNA using the immunoSEQ Assay, a bias-controlled multiplex PCR. Per the original workflow: The number of nucleated cells in each sample was estimated from the amplification of reference gene primers within the assay. To quantify the absolute abundance of each unique TCRbeta CDR3 rearrangement, sequence reads were collapsed and filtered. For each sample, productive Simpson clonality was calculated by taking the square root of Simpson's diversity index across productive rearrangements. TCRdb carries this immuneACCESS record with in-frame sequences only. Its versions omit some clonotypes, under half of them owing to an unresolved V gene in the studies checked, with the rest unexplained. V and J calls and clone size are given by that table; D and trimming were obtained from the DNA. For this sample the table gives 400,000 to 500,000 clones, of which about 88% were detected only once. The top ten clonotypes cover 1.2% to 1.5% of the sample.

Material: PBMCs or T cells enriched from blood (not recorded which). Recombination connected TRBV12-3 or TRBV12-4 to TRBJ1-2; 10 nucleotides in the junction match TRBD1. This TCR was sampled from a woman between 18 and 29 years old who had been exposed to COVID-19. The nucleotides are TGTGCCATCAGACAGGGGGCGTATGGCTACACCTTC. This codes for CAIRQGAYGYTF.